One sample yielded the 30 T cell receptor beta chains listed below, sequenced in a study of cytomegalovirus exposure and HLA in healthy donors. This PCR relied on a set of 60 Vbeta primers and 13 Jbeta primers. Libraries were prepared by immunoSEQ multiplex PCR; TCRdb keeps only in-frame clonotypes and omits some of them. There are around 76,000 clones in the sample, with over 4.5% held by the top ten. The sample comprised PBMCs. The receptors stem from a man aged 35-49 years in good health and CMV-seronegative.

This rearrangement joins TRBV6-5 to TRBJ1-2; TRBD1 aligns across 8 bases. The CDR3 runs to 13 residues. The germline V gene encodes CDR1 MNHEY and CDR2 SVGAGI. Trimming removed 6 bases from V and 6 bases from J; junction bases left unmatched: 6. CDR3 coding DNA: TGTGCCAGCAGGGGGACAGGACGGAATGGCTACACCTTC. Its translation: CASRGTGRNGYTF.

The chain links TRBV27 to TRBJ1-2; D is uncertain. Trimming stripped 3 bases from V and 8 bases from J, with 13 bases between. Germline loops: CDR1 MNHEY, CDR2 SMNVEV (reference sequence). The CDR3 is 13 residues long. Here the CDR3 reads CASSLSDTSGYTF. CDR3 DNA sequence: TGTGCCAGCAGTTTGTCTGATACTTCGGGCTACACCTTC.

J is TRBJ2-1 and V is TRBV5-6; 7 bases agree with TRBD1. J was trimmed by 4 bases and V by 4 bases; bases with no gene match: 5. CDR1 and CDR2 from the germline V gene are SGHDT and YYEEEE. The CDR3 runs 14 residues. The CDR3 DNA follows: TGTGCCAGCAGCCCCGGGACAGCGTACAATGAGCAGTTCTTC. This gives the protein CASSPGTAYNEQFF.

CDR3 sequence (DNA): TGTGCCAGCAGCTTACAGGTCATGAACACTGAAGCTTTCTTT. Its protein is CASSLQVMNTEAFF. The chain combines TRBV5-5 with TRBJ1-1, with D perhaps matching TRBD1 (5 bases). V was shortened by 2 bases and J by 0 bases, with 8 bases between the two germline ends. Germline CDR1 is SGHKS and CDR2 is YYEKEE (reference sequence). CDR3 length: 14 amino acids.

This chain links TRBV30 with TRBJ2-1; 10 bases line up with TRBD2. V was pared by 0 bases and J by 6 bases, with 5 bases of the junction left unmatched. Germline loops: CDR1 GTSNPN, CDR2 SVGIG (reference sequence). CDR3 size: 15 residues. This CDR3 reads CAWSVRAGGPNEQFF. In nucleotides, the CDR3 is TGTGCCTGGAGTGTACGAGCGGGAGGGCCCAATGAGCAGTTCTTC. Supplemented by reference TRBV30 and TRBJ2-1, the full variable domain reads SQTIHQWPATLVQPVGSPLSLECTVEGTSNPNLYWYRQAAGRGLQLLFYSVGIGQISSEVPQNLSASRPQDRQFILSSKKLLLSDSGFYLCAWSVRAGGPNEQFFGPGTRLTVL.

V usage is TRBV5-6 and J usage is TRBJ2-7; the D is unclear. The germline V and J ends were trimmed by 4 bases and 2 bases, with 10 bases remaining between them. Germline V gene data show CDR1 as SGHDT and CDR2 as YYEEEE. The CDR3 totals 13 residues. CDR3 nucleotides: TGTGCCAGCAGCACTGACACTCCCTACGAGCAGTACTTC. It encodes CASSTDTPYEQYF.

The V gene is TRBV28, the J gene TRBJ2-2; TRBD2 might be the D (6 bases). CDR3 size: 14 residues. V lost 4 bases and J 7 bases, leaving 13 bases between the germline ends. Germline loops: CDR1 MDHEN, CDR2 SYDVKM. CDR3 in DNA: TGTGCCAGCAGTTCCCTGCGGGGCGTCGGGGAGCTGTTTTTT. Amino acids: CASSSLRGVGELFF. The variable domain in full, with the rest retrieved from reference TRBV28 and TRBJ2-2, is DVKVTQSSRYLVKRTGEKVFLECVQDMDHENMFWYRQDPGLGLRLIYFSYDVKMKEKGDIPEGYSVSREKKERFSLILESASTNQTSMYLCASSSLRGVGELFFGEGSRLTVL.

The V and J genes are TRBV4-3 and TRBJ2-5, with TRBD1 matching over 7 bases. The trim removed 4 bases at V and 3 bases at J, leaving 2 bases unmatched. Per germline, CDR1 LGHNA and CDR2 YSLEER. There are 13 residues in the CDR3. The CDR3, as DNA: TGCGCCAGCAGCCCCGGGACAGAAGAGACCCAGTACTTC. This encodes CASSPGTEETQYF.

The chain carries TRBV5-1 and TRBJ1-5, with D possibly being TRBD1 (5 bases). CDR1 and CDR2 (germline): SGHRS, YFSETQ. Deletions cut 0 bases from V and 0 bases from J, with 7 bases between. The CDR3 sequence is 15 residues long. The CDR3 nucleotides read TGCGCCAGCAGCTTGGGGGGCAATAGCAATCAGCCCCAGCATTTT. This codes for CASSLGGNSNQPQHF.

The chain combines TRBV7-2 with TRBJ2-2; D perhaps matches TRBD2 (6 bases). Germline V gene sequence: CDR1 SGHTA, CDR2 FQGNSA. Deletions cut 5 bases from V and 5 bases from J, with 27 bases between. This CDR3 region has 19 residues. CDR3 sequence: CASSPLPFRRASETGELFF. CDR3 nucleotides: TGTGCCAGCAGCCCCCTGCCCTTTCGCAGGGCTAGCGAGACCGGGGAGCTGTTTTTT.

The J gene is TRBJ1-6, the V gene TRBV14, with unresolved D. V lost 0 bases and J lost 9, with 6 bases in between. In germline, CDR1 is SGHDN, CDR2 FVKESK. CDR3 length: 13 residues. This CDR3 is CASSQDPGSPLHF. The CDR3 nucleotides read TGTGCCAGCAGCCAAGACCCCGGTTCACCCCTCCACTTT. Combining the CDR3 with reference TRBV14 and TRBJ1-6 gives the whole variable domain EAGVTQFPSHSVIEKGQTVTLRCDPISGHDNLYWYRRVMGKEIKFLLHFVKESKQDESGMPNNRFLAERTGGTYSTLKVQPAELEDSGVYFCASSQDPGSPLHFGNGTRLTVT.

V is TRBV27 and J is TRBJ1-6, with TRBD1 matching 7 bases. The CDR3 consists of 15 residues. V was pared by 5 bases and J by 10 bases, with 11 bases of the junction left unmatched. The germline gives CDR1 MNHEY, CDR2 SMNVEV (reference sequence). The CDR3 DNA sequence: TGTGCCAGCAGTGTATTCGACAGGGAGGAATCACCCCTCCACTTT. Translating gives CASSVFDREESPLHF.

V is TRBV27 and J is TRBJ1-5; the match to TRBD1 covers 7 bases. The junction had 6 bases not matched to a gene; V was cut back by 2 bases and J by 2 bases. The CDR3 is made up of 16 amino acids. The V gene's germline CDR1 is MNHEY and CDR2 SMNVEV (reference sequence). CDR3 nucleotide sequence: TGTGCCAGCAGTTTACAGGGGGTCGGTGGCAATCAGCCCCAGCATTTT. It translates to CASSLQGVGGNQPQHF.

This chain connects TRBV5-4 to TRBJ2-1; TRBD2 matches 13 bases. The CDR3 covers 17 residues. After removal of 6 bases from V and 6 bases from J, the junction contained 12 bases not matched to a gene. CDR1 and CDR2 (germline): SGHNT, YYREEE (reference sequence). This CDR3 reads CASNLLGRLAGGNEQFF. CDR3 sequence (DNA): TGTGCCAGCAACCTGCTTGGCCGACTAGCGGGAGGCAATGAGCAGTTCTTC.

V gene TRBV30 combines with J gene TRBJ2-7; 8 bases line up with TRBD1. CDR1 is GTSNPN, CDR2 SVGIG, per germline (reference sequence). This CDR3 is built from 11 residues. The ends lost 0 bases at V and 12 bases at J; junction bases unmatched: 4. CDR3: CAWSVQGARYF. As DNA, the CDR3 is TGTGCCTGGAGTGTTCAGGGGGCTCGGTACTTC.

The chain uses TRBV5-5 and TRBJ2-2; D may be TRBD2 (5 bases). V was shortened by 9 bases and J by 6 bases, with 21 bases between the two germline ends. Germline V lookup: CDR1 SGHKS, CDR2 YYEKEE (reference sequence). CDR3 length: 15 residues. The chain's CDR3 is CATRLGETLAGELFF. CDR3 in DNA: TGTGCCACCCGGTTGGGAGAAACGTTGGCCGGGGAGCTGTTTTTT.

J is TRBJ1-1 and V is TRBV9; no clear D gene. The CDR3 is made up of 14 amino acids. Trimming removed 3 bases from V and 5 bases from J, with 14 bases in between. Per germline, CDR1 SGDLS and CDR2 YYNGEE. The CDR3 region is CASSEQPGGTEAFF. The CDR3 nucleotides read TGTGCCAGCAGCGAACAACCTGGCGGTACTGAAGCTTTCTTT.

J is TRBJ2-3 and V is TRBV27; no firm D call. The CDR3 is 15 residues long. Trimming took 0 bases from V and 1 from J, leaving 8 bases between them. Germline loops: CDR1 MNHEY, CDR2 SMNVEV (reference sequence). CDR3 loop: CASSLSWAGTDTQYF. The CDR3 nucleotides read TGTGCCAGCAGTTTATCGTGGGCCGGCACAGATACGCAGTATTTT.

V and J are TRBV7-2 and TRBJ2-4; tentative D call: TRBD2 (5 bases). In germline, CDR1 is SGHTA, CDR2 FQGNSA. Trimming took off 2 bases at V and 10 bases at J, with 18 bases between the two ends. The CDR3 consists of 15 residues. The CDR3 is CASSLRSVRAEIQYF. Written as DNA, the CDR3 is TGTGCCAGCAGCTTAAGAAGCGTTCGAGCGGAAATTCAGTACTTC.

This rearrangement joins TRBV6-1 to TRBJ1-2, with 9 positions matching TRBD1. In germline, CDR1 is MNHNS, CDR2 SASEGT. The CDR3 spans 14 residues. Trimming cost V 10 bases and J 3 bases; bases outside gene matches: 9. The chain's CDR3 is CATTQGAGYYGYTF. As DNA, the CDR3 is TGTGCCACCACACAGGGGGCGGGGTACTATGGCTACACCTTC.

The chain combines TRBV6-1 with TRBJ1-1; D not certain. The length of the CDR3 is 13 residues. Germline V gene sequence: CDR1 MNHNS, CDR2 SASEGT. Trimming cost V 7 bases and J 2 bases, with 11 bases left between them. CDR3 nucleotides: TGTGCCAGCAATAGGCAGGCCAACACTGAAGCTTTCTTT. Translating it yields CASNRQANTEAFF.

The V call is TRBV29-1, the J call TRBJ2-7, with D perhaps matching TRBD1 (6 bases). V was cut by 6 bases and J by 2 bases, with 14 bases left in between. The CDR3 is 13 residues long. CDR1 is SQVTM, CDR2 ANQGSEA, per germline. The CDR3 DNA sequence: TGCAGCGTAGGCCCAGGGGACGCCTACGAGCAGTACTTC. It encodes CSVGPGDAYEQYF.

The gene calls are TRBV19 and TRBJ2-4; no reliable D call. The V gene's germline CDR1 is LNHDA and CDR2 SQIVND (reference sequence). The CDR3 extends over 14 amino acids. Trimming removed 7 bases at V and 2 bases at J, with 12 bases between. The CDR3 loop is CASTRQGTKNIQYF. DNA for the CDR3: TGTGCCAGTACCCGACAAGGAACCAAAAACATTCAGTACTTC. Full variable domain (rest looked up from reference TRBV19 and TRBJ2-4): DGGITQSPKYLFRKEGQNVTLSCEQNLNHDAMYWYRQDPGQGLRLIYYSQIVNDFQKGDIAEGYSVSREKKESFPLTVTSAQKNPTAFYLCASTRQGTKNIQYFGAGTRLSVL.

This rearrangement joins TRBV4-1 to TRBJ2-3; 12 bases are a match to TRBD2. The J segment lost 0 bases and the V segment lost 2 bases, leaving 3 bases of the junction unmatched. The germline CDR1 and CDR2 sequences are MGHRA and YSYEKL. This CDR3 has 17 residues. The CDR3 loop reads CASSQSLAGGSTDTQYF. Here the CDR3 DNA reads TGCGCCAGCAGCCAAAGTCTAGCGGGGGGGAGCACAGATACGCAGTATTTT.

The chain combines TRBV7-9 with TRBJ2-3; 7 nucleotides align to TRBD2. Losses at the gene ends were 5 bases for V and 4 bases for J; bases not matched to a gene: 12. The length of the CDR3 is 16 residues. The germline V gene encodes CDR1 SEHNR and CDR2 FQNEAQ (reference sequence). The CDR3, as DNA: TGTGCCAGCAGCCCACTCTGGGGGGGGGAGGCAGATACGCAGTATTTT. This sequence encodes CASSPLWGGEADTQYF.

A remark on this clone: Mismatch with germline at one junction end may stem from a read error. The chain combines TRBV20-1 with TRBJ1-4; D not certain. The CDR3 consists of 11 residues. Germline lookup yields CDR1 DFQATT and CDR2 SNEGSKA (reference sequence). As DNA, the CDR3 is TGCAGTGCTAGAGACGGGGTTTTAAGCGTTTTT. Translated: CSARDGVLSVF.

V is TRBV2 and J is TRBJ1-6; 9 bases line up with TRBD1. The CDR3 has 15 residues. CDR1 and CDR2 (germline): SNHLY, FYNNEI. Germline trimming cut 7 bases from V and 7 bases from J; bases unmatched to any gene: 8. DNA of the CDR3: TGTGCCAGCATCCAACAGGGGGCTGGCAATTCACCCCTCCACTTT. It translates to CASIQQGAGNSPLHF.

The chain recombines TRBV27 with TRBJ2-3; no reliable D call. The CDR3 has 12 amino acids. CDR1 is MNHEY, CDR2 SMNVEV, per germline (reference sequence). The V and J ends lost 4 bases and 5 bases respectively, with 7 bases between them. The CDR3 loop reads CASSSAEDTQYF. Here the CDR3 DNA reads TGTGCCAGCAGTTCCGCGGAAGATACGCAGTATTTT.

J is TRBJ1-4 and V is TRBV6-6; possibly TRBD1 for D (5 bases). V was pared by 6 bases and J by 0 bases, with 11 bases between. Germline values: CDR1 MNHNY, CDR2 SVGAGI (reference sequence). This CDR3 comprises 15 residues. For the CDR3, the DNA is TGTGCCAGCAGCGGTACGGGGGCAACTAATGAAAAACTGTTTTTT. This translates into CASSGTGATNEKLFF.

This chain joins TRBV5-1 and TRBJ1-3; possible D gene TRBD1, 6 bases. CDR3 length: 18 residues. Trimming removed 5 bases from V and 0 bases from J, with 21 bases in between. Germline loops: CDR1 SGHRS, CDR2 YFSETQ. The CDR3: CASSPDSTRRFSGNTIYF. CDR3 DNA: TGCGCCAGCAGTCCGGACAGTACTAGGCGATTCTCTGGAAACACCATATATTTT. The variable domain in full, completed from reference TRBV5-1 and TRBJ1-3, reads KAGVTQTPRYLIKTRGQQVTLSCSPISGHRSVSWYQQTPGQGLQFLFEYFSETQRNKGNFPGRFSGRQFSNSRSEMNVSTLELGDSALYLCASSPDSTRRFSGNTIYFGEGSWLTVV.